The 8 T cell receptor beta chains reported below all come from one sample, sequenced in a study of blood T cell repertoires in COVID-19. Clones were read by immunoSEQ multiplex PCR, and TCRdb kept only the in-frame ones, dropping some. The top ten clones hold roughly 3% of a sample with some 250,000 clones, 86% of them seen once. Sequencing was carried out using peripheral blood. The receptors here all came from a woman aged 25 to 39 who had recovered from COVID-19.

The rearrangement joins TRBV5-1 to TRBJ2-3; 7 positions match TRBD1. This CDR3 contains 15 residues. The V gene's germline CDR1 is SGHRS and CDR2 YFSETQ. After removal of 0 bases from V and 2 bases from J, the junction contained 3 bases not matched to a gene. CDR3 in amino acids: CASSLGGQSTDTQYF. CDR3 nucleotides: TGCGCCAGCAGCTTGGGGGGACAGTCCACAGATACGCAGTATTTT.

The chain has TRBV30 and TRBJ2-2; TRBD1 aligns across 9 bases. Germline V gene lookup returns CDR1 GTSNPN and CDR2 SVGIG (reference sequence). The CDR3 contains 16 residues. V shed 2 bases, J shed 4 bases, and the junction held 8 bases outside the gene matches. As DNA, the CDR3 is TGTGCCTGGAGTCCCCGGACAGGGGCGGGCACCGGGGAGCTGTTTTTT. It is translated as CAWSPRTGAGTGELFF.

This clone was seen just once. The V call is TRBV19, the J call TRBJ1-5; D perhaps matches TRBD1 (6 bases). The CDR3 runs 17 residues. V lost 3 bases, J lost 0 bases, and 15 bases lay in between. CDR1 LNHDA and CDR2 SQIVND come from the germline V gene (reference sequence). CDR3 sequence: CASSIDGQPYSNQPQHF. Here the CDR3 DNA reads TGTGCCAGTAGTATCGACGGACAGCCTTATAGCAATCAGCCCCAGCATTTT. Filled out from reference TRBV19 and TRBJ1-5, the complete variable domain reads DGGITQSPKYLFRKEGQNVTLSCEQNLNHDAMYWYRQDPGQGLRLIYYSQIVNDFQKGDIAEGYSVSREKKESFPLTVTSAQKNPTAFYLCASSIDGQPYSNQPQHFGDGTRLSIL.

This clone was counted a few times. This chain connects TRBV9 to TRBJ2-7; 7 bases map to TRBD1. Germline V gene data show CDR1 as SGDLS and CDR2 as YYNGEE. The CDR3 totals 13 residues. The junction had 0 bases not matched to a gene; V was cut back by 3 bases and J by 0 bases. The CDR3 reads CASSGDSSYEQYF. For the CDR3, the DNA is TGTGCCAGCAGCGGGGACAGCTCCTACGAGCAGTACTTC. The entire variable domain, with the rest obtained from reference TRBV9 and TRBJ2-7, is as follows: DSGVTQTPKHLITATGQRVTLRCSPRSGDLSVYWYQQSLDQGLQFLIQYYNGEERAKGNILERFSAQQFPDLHSELNLSSLELGDSALYFCASSGDSSYEQYFGPGTRLTVT.

About this clone itself: Germline is not matched at one junction end, which may reflect a read error. The V gene is TRBV12-3 or TRBV12-4, the J gene TRBJ1-2; no clear D gene. This CDR3 region has 13 residues. CDR3 protein: CASSLSPYGIGFF. Written as DNA, the CDR3 is TGTGCCAGCAGTTTAAGCCCATACGGAATCGGGTTCTTC.

The chain carries TRBV3-1 (or the pseudogene TRBV3-2) and TRBJ1-2, with 9 bases that match TRBD1. The CDR3 is made up of 13 amino acids. Per the germline V gene, CDR1 is LGHDT and CDR2 is YNNKEL (reference sequence). Trimming at V came to 2 bases and at J to 8 bases, leaving 3 bases not matched to a gene. Here the CDR3 DNA reads TGTGCCAGCAGCCAAAGACAGGGGGAAGGCTACACCTTC. It codes for CASSQRQGEGYTF.

V usage is TRBV3-1 (or the pseudogene TRBV3-2) and J usage is TRBJ1-6, with 10 bases that match TRBD1. V lost 4 bases, J lost 4 bases, and 4 bases stayed unmatched. In germline, CDR1 is LGHDT, CDR2 YNNKEL (reference sequence). The CDR3 has 16 residues. Here the CDR3 DNA reads TGTGCCAGCAGCCGTACGGGACAGGGGTATAATTCACCCCTCCACTTT. Translation gives CASSRTGQGYNSPLHF.

V is TRBV6-5 and J is TRBJ2-4; D is possibly TRBD2 (6 bases). The CDR3 runs 14 residues. Trimming shortened V by 7 bases and J by 8 bases, and 18 bases separated the two germline ends. Looked up from germline, CDR1 is MNHEY and CDR2 is SVGAGI. CDR3 DNA: TGTGCCAGCACCCGAGAGGCAGGGAGGTACATTCAGTACTTC. It encodes CASTREAGRYIQYF.